This TCR beta chain was captured by sequencing in a study of post-analysis software for immune sequencing data. The wider study: Progressive-relapsing, secondary progressive and relapsing-remitting multiple sclerosis were among the disease courses included.

About this clonotype: The antigen is undetermined.

Trimming shortened V by 6 bases and J by 1 base, and 14 bases separated the two germline ends. Germline CDR1 and CDR2: SQVTM and ANQGSEA. The CDR3 extends over 14 amino acids. Points from the study as a whole: Patients used about 5 TRBV segments, including TRBV5-6, TRBV5-1 and TRBV20-1, more often than controls.

Each TCR beta cDNA library carried unique molecular identifiers. A single record per CDR3 protein comes from TCRdb applying MiXCR to the PCR reads. Counted here are about 620,000 distinct CDR3 sequences, roughly two fifths occurring once; the ten biggest clones make up under 2%. This sequence joins TRBV29-1 and TRBJ2-3; D gene uncertain. The sequence came from a girl aged 5 to 17 with multiple sclerosis. The sample taken for sequencing was blood. The CDR3 DNA follows: TGCAGCGTCGTTCCCAGGTCGGGCACAGATACGCAGTATTTT. Encoded protein: CSVVPRSGTDTQYF.